The T cell receptor (beta chain) under discussion was sequenced for a study of immune cell composition in non-small cell lung cancer. Profiling relied on immunoSEQ multiplex PCR, and the TCRdb table lists in-frame clones only, not all of them. The sample lists 15,000 or so clones; under 75% were seen once. There are a few counts of this clone. The CDR3 loop spans 14 amino acids. The V gene end was trimmed by 4 bases and the J gene end by 8 bases; junction bases not matched to a gene: 5. The germline gives CDR1 SGHNT, CDR2 YYREEE (reference sequence). The V gene is TRBV5-4, the J gene TRBJ1-6; 8 positions match TRBD1. This clonotype was obtained from a human donor with non-small cell lung cancer. The sequenced material came from lung tumor tissue. CDR3 sequence: CASSQDREYSPLHF. The CDR3 coding sequence is TGTGCCAGCAGCCAGGACAGGGAATATTCACCCCTCCACTTT.